This paragraph covers one T cell receptor (beta chain) sequence. No antigen is known for it. The source of the sample is a study of cytomegalovirus exposure and HLA in healthy donors. Overall study results and limits: Near-uniform donor sequencing depth was presumed by presence/absence analyses.

Both 60 Vbeta primers and 13 Jbeta primers went into the PCR. In the original processing: In a later analysis, the count reached 74 million or so unique TCR beta chains, with 9 million to 11 million shared. Profiling relied on immunoSEQ multiplex PCR, and the TCRdb table lists in-frame clones only, not all of them. The DNA gave D and trimming, while V, J and clone size come from that table. In the table there are about 190,000 clones, around nine tenths of which are singletons. The source of this sequence is a woman under 30 in good health and CMV-seronegative. The specimen sequenced was PBMCs.

CDR3 DNA sequence: TGTGCCAGCAGCTTAGCGCACCCCGACAGCAGGCCCTACGAGCAGTACTTC. It translates to CASSLAHPDSRPYEQYF. J is TRBJ2-7 and V is TRBV13; maybe TRBD1 (5 bases). Trimming pared 1 base from V and 2 bases from J, leaving 18 bases between. Germline V gene sequence: CDR1 PRHDT, CDR2 FYEKMQ (reference sequence). The CDR3 totals 17 residues.